The clone carrying this TCR beta chain was observed a single time. This entry is derived from a study of blood T cell repertoires in COVID-19. Germline V gene data show CDR1 as MNHEY and CDR2 as SMNVEV (reference sequence). V lost 2 bases and J 1 base, leaving 3 bases between the germline ends. The CDR3 length is 13 residues. The assay was immunoSEQ multiplex PCR, and TCRdb's table has in-frame clones only and misses some. Of about 220,000 clones in the sample, 82% are singletons; the top ten hold around 3.3%. The clonotype was recovered from an elderly woman with acute or convalescent COVID-19. The chain is built from TRBV27 and TRBJ1-5; no clear D. Sequencing was done on a sample of peripheral blood. CDR3 coding DNA: TGTGCCAGCAGTTTACAGAGCAATCAGCCCCAGCATTTT. The encoded protein is CASSLQSNQPQHF.